A single T cell receptor beta chain is shown here with its context. This record comes from a study of T cell responses to AZD1222 COVID-19 vaccine. Assay used: immunoSEQ multiplex PCR; TCRdb lists only in-frame clones, some missing. This sample has 80,000 to 90,000 clones, with roughly 88% found just once. CDR3 length: 11 residues. Trimming removed 4 bases from V and 5 bases from J, with 8 bases in between. The germline V gene encodes CDR1 SQVTM and CDR2 ANQGSEA. This TCR came from an adult in good health. The chain joins TRBV29-1 to TRBJ2-5; TRBD1 might be the D (5 bases). Sequencing used peripheral blood, obtained on day 0 of MenACWY control vaccination. CDR3 in amino acids: CSVAGLETQYF. CDR3 nucleotide sequence: TGCAGCGTTGCAGGGCTGGAGACCCAGTACTTC.